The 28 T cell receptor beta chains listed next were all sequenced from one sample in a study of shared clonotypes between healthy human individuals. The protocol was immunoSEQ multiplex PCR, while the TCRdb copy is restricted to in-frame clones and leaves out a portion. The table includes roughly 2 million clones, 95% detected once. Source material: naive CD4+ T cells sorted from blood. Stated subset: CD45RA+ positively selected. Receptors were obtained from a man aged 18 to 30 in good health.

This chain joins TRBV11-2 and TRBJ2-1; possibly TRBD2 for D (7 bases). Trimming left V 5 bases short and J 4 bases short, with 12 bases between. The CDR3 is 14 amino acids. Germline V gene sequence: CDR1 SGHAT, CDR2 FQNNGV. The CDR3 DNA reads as TGTGCCAGCAGCCGGGGGGCCGAATACAATGAGCAGTTCTTC. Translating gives CASSRGAEYNEQFF.

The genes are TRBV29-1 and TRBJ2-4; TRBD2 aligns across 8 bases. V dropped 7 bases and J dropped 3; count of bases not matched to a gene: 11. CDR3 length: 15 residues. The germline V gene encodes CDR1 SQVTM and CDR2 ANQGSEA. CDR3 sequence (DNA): TGCAGCGGTTCGGGAGGGTCCGAAGGCAAAAACATTCAGTACTTC. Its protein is CSGSGGSEGKNIQYF.

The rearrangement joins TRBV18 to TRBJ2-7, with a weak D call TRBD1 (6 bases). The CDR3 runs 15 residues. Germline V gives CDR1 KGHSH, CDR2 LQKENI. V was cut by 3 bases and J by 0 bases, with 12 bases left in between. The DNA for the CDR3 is TGTGCCAGCTCACCTCCCACAGGGTACTCCTACGAGCAGTACTTC. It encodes CASSPPTGYSYEQYF.

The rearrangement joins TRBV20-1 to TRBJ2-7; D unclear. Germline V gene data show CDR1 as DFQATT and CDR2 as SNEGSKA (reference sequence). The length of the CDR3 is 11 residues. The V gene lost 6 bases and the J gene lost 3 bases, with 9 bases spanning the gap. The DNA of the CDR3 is TGCAGTGCGGACGCAGGCTACGAGCAGTACTTC. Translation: CSADAGYEQYF.

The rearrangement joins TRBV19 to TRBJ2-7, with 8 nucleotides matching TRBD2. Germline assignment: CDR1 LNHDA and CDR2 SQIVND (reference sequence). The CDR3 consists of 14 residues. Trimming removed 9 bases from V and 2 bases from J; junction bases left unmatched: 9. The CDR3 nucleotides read TGTGCCAGCTCGGCGGGGGGATCGACCTACGAGCAGTACTTC. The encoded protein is CASSAGGSTYEQYF.

The CDR3 DNA reads TGTGCCTGGAGTCCGACTGGATACGGGGAGTACTTC. Amino acids: CAWSPTGYGEYF. The chain couples TRBV30 to TRBJ2-7; D possibly corresponds to TRBD2 (5 bases). The CDR3 is 12 residues long. Germline values: CDR1 GTSNPN, CDR2 SVGIG (reference sequence). Trimming took off 2 bases at V and 11 bases at J, with 16 bases between the two ends.

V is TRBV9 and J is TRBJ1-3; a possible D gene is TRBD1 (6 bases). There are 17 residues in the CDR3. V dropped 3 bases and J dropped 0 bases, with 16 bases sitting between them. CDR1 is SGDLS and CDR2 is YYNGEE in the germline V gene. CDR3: CASSAPGHGNSGNTIYF. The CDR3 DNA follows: TGTGCCAGCAGCGCCCCGGGACACGGAAACTCTGGAAACACCATATATTTT. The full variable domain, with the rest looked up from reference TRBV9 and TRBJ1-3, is DSGVTQTPKHLITATGQRVTLRCSPRSGDLSVYWYQQSLDQGLQFLIQYYNGEERAKGNILERFSAQQFPDLHSELNLSSLELGDSALYFCASSAPGHGNSGNTIYFGEGSWLTVV.

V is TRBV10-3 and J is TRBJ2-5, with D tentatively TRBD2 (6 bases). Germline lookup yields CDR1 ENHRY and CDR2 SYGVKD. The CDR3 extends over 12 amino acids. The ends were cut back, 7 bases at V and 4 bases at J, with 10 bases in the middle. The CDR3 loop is CAIKEGGETQYF. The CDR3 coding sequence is TGTGCCATCAAGGAGGGTGGAGAGACCCAGTACTTC.

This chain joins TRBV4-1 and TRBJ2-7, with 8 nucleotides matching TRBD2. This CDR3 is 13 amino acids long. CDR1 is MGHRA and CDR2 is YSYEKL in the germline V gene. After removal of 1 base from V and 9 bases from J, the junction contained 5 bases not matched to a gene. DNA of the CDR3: TGCGCCAGCAGCCAAGTTACTACTAGCGGGCAGTACTTC. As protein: CASSQVTTSGQYF.

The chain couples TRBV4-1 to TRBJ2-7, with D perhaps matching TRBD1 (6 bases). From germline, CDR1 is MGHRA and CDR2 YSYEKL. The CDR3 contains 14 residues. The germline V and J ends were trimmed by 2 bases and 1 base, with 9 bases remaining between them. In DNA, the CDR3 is TGCGCCAGCAGCCAATCTGACAGGTCCTACGAGCAGTACTTC. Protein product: CASSQSDRSYEQYF.

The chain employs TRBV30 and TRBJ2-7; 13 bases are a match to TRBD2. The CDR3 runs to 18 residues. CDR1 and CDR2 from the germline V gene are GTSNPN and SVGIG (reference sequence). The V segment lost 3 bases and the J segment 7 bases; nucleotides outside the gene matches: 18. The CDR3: CAWSDDSGLAGVQGEQYF. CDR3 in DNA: TGTGCCTGGAGCGACGATTCCGGACTAGCGGGAGTTCAGGGTGAGCAGTACTTC.

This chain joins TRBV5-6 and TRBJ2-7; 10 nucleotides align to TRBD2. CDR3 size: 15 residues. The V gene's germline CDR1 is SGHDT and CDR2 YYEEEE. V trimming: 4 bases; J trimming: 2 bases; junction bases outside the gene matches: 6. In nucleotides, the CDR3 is TGTGCCAGCAGCGTCGGACTAGCGGTACCCTACGAGCAGTACTTC. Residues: CASSVGLAVPYEQYF.

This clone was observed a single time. The CDR3 here is CASSPNDGFGYTF. In DNA form, the CDR3 reads TGTGCCAGCTCACCAAATGACGGTTTTGGCTACACCTTC. The gene calls are TRBV18 and TRBJ1-2; D remains ambiguous. The CDR3 is 13 residues long. Germline CDR1 is KGHSH and CDR2 is LQKENI. Trimming took off 2 bases at V and 7 bases at J, with 11 bases between the two ends.

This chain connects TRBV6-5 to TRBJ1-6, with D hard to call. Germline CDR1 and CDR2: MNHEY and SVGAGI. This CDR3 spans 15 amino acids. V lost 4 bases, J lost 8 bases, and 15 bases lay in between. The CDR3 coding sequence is TGTGCCAGCAGTTTGGGTCCTCGAGGTTATTCACCCCTCCACTTT. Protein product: CASSLGPRGYSPLHF.

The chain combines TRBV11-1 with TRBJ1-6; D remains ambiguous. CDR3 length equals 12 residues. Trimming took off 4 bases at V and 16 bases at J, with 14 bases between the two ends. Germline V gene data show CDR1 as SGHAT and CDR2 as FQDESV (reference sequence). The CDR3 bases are TGTGCCAGCAGCTCAAACCGGGATCCACTCCACTTT. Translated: CASSSNRDPLHF.

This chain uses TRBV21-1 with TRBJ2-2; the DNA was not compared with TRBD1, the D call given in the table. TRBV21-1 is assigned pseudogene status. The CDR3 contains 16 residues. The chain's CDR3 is CASSPKGDSLPGELFF. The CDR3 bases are TGTGCCAGCAGCCCTAAGGGGGACAGCCTCCCCGGGGAGCTGTTTTTT.

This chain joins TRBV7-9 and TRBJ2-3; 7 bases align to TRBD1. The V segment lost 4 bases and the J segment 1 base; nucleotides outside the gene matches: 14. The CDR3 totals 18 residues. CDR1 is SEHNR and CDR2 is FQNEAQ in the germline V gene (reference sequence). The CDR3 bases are TGTGCCAGCAGCTCAAATTACAGGGGTCCCTGGGGCACAGATACGCAGTATTTT. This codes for CASSSNYRGPWGTDTQYF.

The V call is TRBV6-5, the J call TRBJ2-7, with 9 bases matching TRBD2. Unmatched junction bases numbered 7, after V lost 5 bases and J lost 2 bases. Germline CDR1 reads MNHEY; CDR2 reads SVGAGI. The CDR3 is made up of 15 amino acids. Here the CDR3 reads CASSRSTSGTYEQYF. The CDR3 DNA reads TGTGCCAGCAGTCGATCGACTAGCGGAACCTACGAGCAGTACTTC.

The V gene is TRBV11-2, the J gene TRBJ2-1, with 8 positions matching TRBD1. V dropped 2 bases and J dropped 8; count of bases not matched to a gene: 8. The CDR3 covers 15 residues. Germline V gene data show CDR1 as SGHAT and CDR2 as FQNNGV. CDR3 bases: TGTGCCAGCAGCTTATCCCTGGACAGGGTGGATGAGCAGTTCTTC. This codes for CASSLSLDRVDEQFF. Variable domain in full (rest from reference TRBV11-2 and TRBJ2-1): EAGVAQSPRYKIIEKRQSVAFWCNPISGHATLYWYQQILGQGPKLLIQFQNNGVVDDSQLPKDRFSAERLKGVDSTLKIQPAKLEDSAVYLCASSLSLDRVDEQFFGPGTRLTVL.

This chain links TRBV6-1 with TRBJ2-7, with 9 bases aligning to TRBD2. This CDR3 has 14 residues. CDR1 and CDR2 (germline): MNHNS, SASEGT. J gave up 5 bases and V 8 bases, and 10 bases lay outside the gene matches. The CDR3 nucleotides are TGTGCCAGCGACTTGGGCGGGGGGGCACACGAGCAGTACTTC. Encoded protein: CASDLGGGAHEQYF.

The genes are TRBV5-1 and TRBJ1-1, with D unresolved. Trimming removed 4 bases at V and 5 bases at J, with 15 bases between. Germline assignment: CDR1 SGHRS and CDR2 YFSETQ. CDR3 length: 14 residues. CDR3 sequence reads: CASSLGQVGTEAFF. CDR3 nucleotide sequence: TGCGCCAGCAGCCTAGGGCAGGTGGGGACTGAAGCTTTCTTT.

The CDR3 DNA sequence: TGTGCCAGCAGCTTAGGCCCAATCCGGGGACGTGTCCCTGGGGCCAACGTCCTGACTTTC. The encoded protein is CASSLGPIRGRVPGANVLTF. J is TRBJ2-6 and V is TRBV13, with D perhaps being TRBD1 or TRBD2 (5 bases each). Between the trimmed V and J ends, which lost 0 bases and 2 bases, there was a span of 20 bases. The CDR3 consists of 20 residues. Germline CDR1 and CDR2: PRHDT and FYEKMQ (reference sequence).

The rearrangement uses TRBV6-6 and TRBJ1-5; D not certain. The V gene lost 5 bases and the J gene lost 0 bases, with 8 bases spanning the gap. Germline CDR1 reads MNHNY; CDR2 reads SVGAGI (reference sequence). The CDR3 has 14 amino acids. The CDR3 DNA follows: TGTGCCAGCAGTGCTGTAGGTAGCAATCAGCCCCAGCATTTT. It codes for CASSAVGSNQPQHF.

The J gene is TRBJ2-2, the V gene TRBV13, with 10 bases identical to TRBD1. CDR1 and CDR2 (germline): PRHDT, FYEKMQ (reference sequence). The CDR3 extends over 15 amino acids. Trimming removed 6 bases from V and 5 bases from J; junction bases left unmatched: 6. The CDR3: CASRGQGLRTGELFF. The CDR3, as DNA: TGTGCCAGCAGGGGACAGGGGTTACGGACCGGGGAGCTGTTTTTT.

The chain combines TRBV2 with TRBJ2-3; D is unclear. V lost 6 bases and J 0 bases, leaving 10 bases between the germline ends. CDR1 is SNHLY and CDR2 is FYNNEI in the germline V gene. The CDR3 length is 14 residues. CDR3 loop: CASSPDGSTDTQYF. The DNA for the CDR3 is TGTGCCAGCAGCCCCGACGGGAGCACAGATACGCAGTATTTT.

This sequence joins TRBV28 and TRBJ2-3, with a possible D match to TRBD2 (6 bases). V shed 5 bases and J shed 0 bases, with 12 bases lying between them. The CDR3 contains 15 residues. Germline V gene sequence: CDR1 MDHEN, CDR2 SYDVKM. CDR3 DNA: TGTGCCAGCAGTCCTCGCGGGGCTAGCACAGATACGCAGTATTTT. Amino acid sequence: CASSPRGASTDTQYF.

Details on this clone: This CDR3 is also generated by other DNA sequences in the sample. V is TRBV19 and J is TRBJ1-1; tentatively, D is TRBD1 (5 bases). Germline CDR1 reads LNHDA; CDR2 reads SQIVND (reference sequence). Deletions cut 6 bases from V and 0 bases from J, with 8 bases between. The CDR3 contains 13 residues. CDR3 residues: CASSGTLNTEAFF. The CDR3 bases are TGTGCCAGTAGCGGGACTTTGAACACTGAAGCTTTCTTT.

The CDR3 nucleotides are TGTGCCAGCAGTGAATTGGAGCCCCGTTACACAGATACGCAGTATTTT. Encoded protein: CASSELEPRYTDTQYF. This rearrangement joins TRBV2 to TRBJ2-3; the D is unclear. The germline V gene has CDR1 SNHLY and CDR2 FYNNEI. CDR3 size: 16 residues. Trimming left V 2 bases short and J 2 bases short, with 14 bases between.